This TCR beta chain was recorded in a study of Ad26.COV2.S vaccination and SARS-CoV-2 variants. The study's findings and limits: Post-vaccination breadth of spike-specific CD8+ and CD4+ T cell responses was reportedly substantial. The TCR breadth and depth analyses may have produced an underestimate of total T cell responses.

Using immunoSEQ multiplex PCR, the repertoire was profiled, and TCRdb retains in-frame clones only, with some absent. Counted here are about 180,000 clones, 87% occurring once; the ten biggest clones make up about 5.5%. Turning to this clone: Its target is not known.

The V gene lost 0 bases and the J gene lost 1 base, with 11 bases spanning the gap. This CDR3 has 16 residues. CDR1 SGHRS and CDR2 YFSETQ come from the germline V gene. This clonotype originated in a human donor who had recovered from COVID-19. The chain recombines TRBV5-1 with TRBJ2-1, with D perhaps TRBD2 (6 bases). The sample was peripheral blood, taken after recovery from COVID-19. CDR3 sequence: CASSLGGDLSYNEQFF. CDR3 DNA sequence: TGCGCCAGCAGCTTGGGTGGGGACTTGTCCTACAATGAGCAGTTCTTC.